The next 25 T cell receptor beta chains were all read from a single sample in a study of blood T cells in healthy people across ages. A second PCR of roughly 7 to 11 cycles used a sample-barcoded 5' primer and a J-beta primer mix. TCRdb analysed the 5' RACE reads with MiXCR anew, one entry per CDR3 protein. The data show 650,000 to 800,000 distinct CDR3 sequences, 44% seen once. What was sequenced was blood. These receptors all come from a man aged 55 to 70 in good health.

This clonotype was recorded a few times. This sequence joins TRBV24-1 and TRBJ2-3, with D possibly being TRBD1 or TRBD2 (5 bases each). The CDR3 totals 22 residues. CDR1 is KGHDR, CDR2 SFDVKD, per germline. V lost 4 bases, J lost 2 bases, and 33 bases lay in between. The chain's CDR3 is CATSDLTGLERRTLTATDTQYF. The CDR3 DNA follows: TGTGCCACCAGTGACCTAACGGGCCTGGAGAGGAGGACACTAACCGCCACAGATACGCAGTATTTT.

The chain is built from TRBV6-1 and TRBJ2-7, with TRBD1 matching over 8 bases. V shed 1 base, J shed 9 bases, and the junction held 8 bases outside the gene matches. Germline CDR1 and CDR2: MNHNS and SASEGT. This CDR3 contains 14 residues. The CDR3 sequence: CASSEVAGGDGQYF. The CDR3 DNA is TGTGCCAGCAGTGAAGTTGCAGGGGGCGACGGGCAGTACTTC.

J is TRBJ1-1 and V is TRBV11-3, with TRBD1 matching over 7 bases. The CDR3 runs 15 residues. Germline CDR1 and CDR2: SGHNT and YENEEA. The V segment lost 5 bases and the J segment 1 base; nucleotides outside the gene matches: 7. CDR3 DNA sequence: TGTGCCAGCAGCCCAGGGGGGACGAGGAACACTGAAGCTTTCTTT. Translation: CASSPGGTRNTEAFF.

This chain connects TRBV30 to TRBJ2-7; the D gene is possibly TRBD1 (6 bases). The CDR3 is 12 residues long. CDR1 is GTSNPN and CDR2 is SVGIG in the germline V gene (reference sequence). V was trimmed by 1 base and J by 2 bases, leaving 6 bases between them. The CDR3 DNA reads TGTGCCTGGAGTGGGGACACCTACGAGCAGTACTTC. Translated, it gives CAWSGDTYEQYF. Filled out from reference TRBV30 and TRBJ2-7, the complete variable domain reads SQTIHQWPATLVQPVGSPLSLECTVEGTSNPNLYWYRQAAGRGLQLLFYSVGIGQISSEVPQNLSASRPQDRQFILSSKKLLLSDSGFYLCAWSGDTYEQYFGPGTRLTVT.

This sequence joins TRBV5-1 and TRBJ2-3; TRBD2 aligns across 8 bases. Germline CDR1 is SGHRS and CDR2 is YFSETQ. The ends lost 1 base at V and 5 bases at J; junction bases unmatched: 6. The CDR3 contains 15 residues. Written as DNA, the CDR3 is TGCGCCAGCAGCTTGAATAGCGGGGATTTAGATACGCAGTATTTT. Translation gives CASSLNSGDLDTQYF.

The chain employs TRBV28 and TRBJ2-7; D is perhaps TRBD2 (5 bases). CDR1 is MDHEN and CDR2 is SYDVKM in the germline V gene. This CDR3 region has 13 residues. V gave up 10 bases and J gave up 1 base, with 14 bases separating them. CDR3 loop: CAIRPGVSYEQYF. Written as DNA, the CDR3 is TGTGCCATCCGGCCCGGGGTTTCCTACGAGCAGTACTTC.

V gene TRBV3-1 combines with J gene TRBJ2-7; no reliable D call. This CDR3 has 14 amino acids. CDR1 and CDR2 (germline): LGHDT, YNNKEL (reference sequence). The ends were cut back, 5 bases at V and 3 bases at J, with 14 bases in the middle. CDR3 sequence reads: CASSSRVGNYEQYF. DNA of the CDR3: TGTGCCAGCAGCTCTCGAGTGGGAAACTACGAGCAGTACTTC.

V and J are TRBV29-1 and TRBJ2-5; D might be TRBD1 (5 bases). Per the germline V gene, CDR1 is SQVTM and CDR2 is ANQGSEA. There are 12 residues in the CDR3. V was trimmed by 4 bases and J by 5 bases, leaving 11 bases between them. This chain's CDR3 is CSVGAGNETQYF. In DNA form, the CDR3 reads TGCAGCGTTGGGGCAGGGAATGAGACCCAGTACTTC.

The genes are TRBV12-3 or TRBV12-4 and TRBJ2-7; D gene unclear. Trimming shortened V by 3 bases and J by 9 bases, and 15 bases separated the two germline ends. The CDR3 runs to 13 residues. The CDR3: CASSLAHPAMQYF. The CDR3 nucleotides read TGTGCCAGCAGTTTGGCACACCCCGCGATGCAGTACTTC.

The chain recombines TRBV5-5 with TRBJ2-7, with D perhaps matching TRBD1 (7 bases). V was cut by 1 base and J by 2 bases, with 16 bases left in between. This CDR3 comprises 16 residues. CDR1 is SGHKS and CDR2 is YYEKEE in the germline V gene (reference sequence). The CDR3 here is CASSLLGGQSPYEQYF. DNA for the CDR3: TGTGCCAGCAGCTTGCTCGGGGGACAGTCGCCCTACGAGCAGTACTTC.

V is TRBV20-1 and J is TRBJ2-2; 10 nucleotides agree with TRBD2. V shed 6 bases and J 5 bases; nucleotides not matched to a gene: 12. The length of the CDR3 is 16 residues. Germline loops: CDR1 DFQATT, CDR2 SNEGSKA (reference sequence). CDR3 DNA: TGCAGTGCACGATCCCCTAGCGGGGGAAGTACCGGGGAGCTGTTTTTT. Its translation: CSARSPSGGSTGELFF.

CDR3 amino acids: CSARNGASGANVLTF. The CDR3 nucleotides are TGCAGTGCTAGAAACGGTGCCTCTGGGGCCAACGTCCTGACTTTC. This chain links TRBV20-1 with TRBJ2-6, with unresolved D. The CDR3 has 15 residues. Between the trimmed V and J ends, which lost 2 bases and 0 bases, there was a span of 8 bases. The germline V gene encodes CDR1 DFQATT and CDR2 SNEGSKA (reference sequence).

In this sample, this clonotype turned up a few times. This rearrangement joins TRBV6-5 to TRBJ1-1; D unresolved. The V end lost 2 bases, the J end lost 8 bases, and 15 bases lay between the germline ends. This CDR3 has 14 residues. Germline values: CDR1 MNHEY, CDR2 SVGAGI. As DNA, the CDR3 is TGTGCCAGCAGTTACCTAAGCTCGGACGGGGAAGCTTTCTTT. Protein: CASSYLSSDGEAFF.

The genes are TRBV3-1 and TRBJ2-3, with TRBD1 matching over 10 bases. CDR3 length: 15 residues. From germline, CDR1 is LGHDT and CDR2 YNNKEL (reference sequence). The V and J ends lost 0 bases and 4 bases, in that order; junction bases with no gene match: 1. CDR3 protein: CASSQDGTGADTQYF. For the CDR3, the DNA is TGTGCCAGCAGCCAAGACGGGACAGGGGCAGATACGCAGTATTTT.

This clonotype has a handful of counts. The rearrangement joins TRBV7-9 to TRBJ2-1; 9 nucleotides line up with TRBD2. This CDR3 is built from 16 residues. V shed 2 bases, J shed 2 bases, and the junction held 4 bases outside the gene matches. Germline CDR1 is SEHNR and CDR2 is FQNEAQ (reference sequence). The CDR3 loop reads CASSLKAGGAYNEQFF. The CDR3 DNA follows: TGTGCCAGCAGCTTAAAAGCGGGGGGCGCCTACAATGAGCAGTTCTTC.

The genes are TRBV28 and TRBJ2-7; 11 bases agree with TRBD1. The V segment lost 6 bases and the J segment 6 bases; nucleotides outside the gene matches: 10. Germline CDR1 MDHEN, CDR2 SYDVKM. This CDR3 spans 15 amino acids. The CDR3 loop is CASSTSRTGGSEQYF. The DNA of the CDR3 is TGTGCCAGCAGCACCAGCAGGACAGGGGGCAGCGAGCAGTACTTC.

This clonotype was seen a few times. The chain combines TRBV11-3 with TRBJ2-7; 9 bases align to TRBD2. The germline CDR1 and CDR2 sequences are SGHNT and YENEEA. CDR3 length: 16 amino acids. After removal of 2 bases from V and 6 bases from J, the junction contained 11 bases not matched to a gene. For the CDR3, the DNA is TGTGCCAGCAGCTTACGTGCTGGGCGGGGGGGCTCCGAGCAGTACTTC. Protein sequence: CASSLRAGRGGSEQYF.

The chain links TRBV5-1 to TRBJ1-4; D is unclear. V was shortened by 0 bases and J by 3 bases, with 9 bases between the two germline ends. Germline CDR1 reads SGHRS; CDR2 reads YFSETQ. The CDR3 is 15 amino acids. CDR3 sequence reads: CASSLAVGPNEKLFF. The CDR3 DNA is TGCGCCAGCAGCTTGGCCGTGGGCCCTAATGAAAAACTGTTTTTT.

Notes on this clonotype: A single base separates this from a much larger clone, so it may be a read error. V is TRBV27 and J is TRBJ2-3; D is unclear. CDR3 size: 16 residues. Germline V CDR1 and CDR2: MNHEY, SMNVEV (reference sequence). V dropped 6 bases and J dropped 0 bases, with 16 bases sitting between them. CDR3 sequence: CASSLHGGSSTDTQYF. The CDR3 nucleotides are TGTGCCAGCAGCCTCCACGGCGGCTCTAGCACAGATACGCAGTATTTT.

This chain joins TRBV3-1 and TRBJ2-1; D may match TRBD1 or TRBD2 (5 bases each). Trimming stripped 0 bases from V and 11 bases from J, with 11 bases between. This CDR3 is 13 amino acids long. Germline V CDR1 and CDR2: LGHDT, YNNKEL (reference sequence). The CDR3 DNA reads TGTGCCAGCAGCCAAGAAAGAGGGACCAAGCAGTTCTTC. Its protein is CASSQERGTKQFF.

The chain employs TRBV7-2 and TRBJ1-5; possible D gene TRBD1, 6 bases. Germline V lookup: CDR1 SGHTA, CDR2 FQGNSA. This CDR3 has 14 amino acids. Between the trimmed V and J ends, which lost 4 bases and 6 bases, there was a span of 13 bases. The CDR3 protein is CASSSRGGAQPQHF. The CDR3 nucleotides are TGTGCCAGCAGCTCTAGGGGGGGGGCTCAGCCCCAGCATTTT.

This clonotype has at least ten counts. The rearrangement links TRBV7-9 to TRBJ2-5; D is uncertain. Germline CDR1 reads SEHNR; CDR2 reads FQNEAQ (reference sequence). The CDR3 length is 15 residues. Deletions cut 0 bases from V and 2 bases from J, with 10 bases between. DNA for the CDR3: TGTGCCAGCAGCTTAGCCGGCGTCGGGCAAGAGACCCAGTACTTC. Translating it yields CASSLAGVGQETQYF.

This clonotype was detected a few times. The chain recombines TRBV18 with TRBJ1-2; 7 nucleotides align to TRBD1. V lost 3 bases and J lost 5; bases outside the gene matches: 6. In germline, CDR1 is KGHSH, CDR2 LQKENI. The CDR3 has 14 amino acids. DNA for the CDR3: TGTGCCAGCTCACCTACCGGGACAGCATATGGCTACACCTTC. It is translated as CASSPTGTAYGYTF.

This clonotype was seen many times. The chain links TRBV29-1 to TRBJ1-2, with D perhaps TRBD1 (5 bases). Germline loops: CDR1 SQVTM, CDR2 ANQGSEA. The CDR3 runs to 12 residues. Trimming took off 4 bases at V and 6 bases at J, with 12 bases between the two ends. Here the CDR3 DNA reads TGCAGCGTTGGGGGCCAGGCTAATGGCTACACCTTC. Its protein product is CSVGGQANGYTF. The variable domain in full, with the rest retrieved from reference TRBV29-1 and TRBJ1-2, is SAVISQKPSRDICQRGTSLTIQCQVDSQVTMMFWYRQQPGQSLTLIATANQGSEATYESGFVIDKFPISRPNLTFSTLTVSNMSPEDSSIYLCSVGGQANGYTFGSGTRLTVV.

The chain uses TRBV7-8 and TRBJ1-6; no reliable D call. Germline CDR1 is SGHVS and CDR2 is FQNEAQ. V lost 4 bases to trimming and J lost 9 bases, with 19 bases between them. The CDR3 covers 16 residues. CDR3 amino acids: CASSSTVGSGGSPLHF. The DNA of the CDR3 is TGTGCCAGCAGCTCCACAGTCGGGTCAGGAGGTTCACCCCTCCACTTT.